This section outlines one T cell receptor beta chain sequence together with its context. Its cognate antigen has yet to be identified. One base away there is no much larger clone; base qualities are not given. Deletion took 6 bases off V and 4 bases off J, with a span of 9 bases between the germline ends. Reading the germline V gene (reference sequence) gives CDR1 MNHEY and CDR2 SMNVEV. Reading from cysteine to phenylalanine, the CDR3 counts 13 amino acids. The read is trimmed to its CDR3 DNA, 39 bases read in frame from base 1. TCRbeta CDR3 regions were amplified from genomic DNA using the immunoSEQ Assay, a bias-controlled multiplex PCR. Processing in the source paper ran as follows. Nucleated cell counts per sample were estimated from amplification of reference gene primers within the assay. Sequence reads were collapsed and filtered to measure the absolute abundance of every unique TCRbeta CDR3 rearrangement. Productive Simpson clonality was computed per sample as the square root of Simpson's diversity index over productive rearrangements. Imported from immuneACCESS, the table was reduced by TCRdb to in-frame sequences with V and J called. These copies leave out some clones; in studies compared against another copy, an unresolved V gene accounts for under half, and the cause of the remainder is not known. V, J and clone size reflect that table, while D and trimming were determined from the DNA. The sample table lists some 90,000 clones, around 88% of them with a count of one. The top ten clones comprise around 16% of the sample.

In Seattle, one collaborating source enrolled patients while the infection was active and tracked those patients longitudinally over the course of disease. Each collaborating institution followed its own protocols to collect whole blood in K2EDTA tubes. Collaborator samples were shipped for TCRbeta analysis as frozen whole blood, isolated PBMCs, or DNA extracted from either sample type. The entry originates in a study of blood T cell repertoires in COVID-19 (dated by TCRdb to between 2020 and 2021). In the study overall: Samples from collaborators originated in the United States, Italy and Spain and spanned both the acute and convalescent phases of COVID-19. The material from the prospective study consisted of cDNA or gDNA derived from T cells, B-cell-depleted T cells, or PBMCs. Subjects who had been exposed to COVID-19, were actively infected with it, or had recovered from it provided the deeply sampled blood TCRbeta repertoires that made up the dataset. The repertoires were released in a freely available public database meant as a resource for research on the immune response to SARS-CoV-2. The samples were drawn from two sources: the first 160 participants of the ongoing ImmuneRACE study, and fewer than 1,500 subjects contributed by 6 global collaborators. The sample metadata nearly always contained a de-identified subject ID, COVID-19 status, age in years and sex. Where available, HLA class I and class II types were taken from metadata supplied by the sample provider and were not determined by assay-based typing.

What the research found in general, with its limitations: Clinical and demographic metadata were provided uncurated, with the amount varying by source and participant.

Sequenced input: peripheral blood. The TCR sequence derives from a woman in her fifties or sixties with COVID-19, enrolled during active disease. Recombination linked TRBV27 to TRBJ1-4; a weak D assignment points to TRBD1 (5 bases agree). The CDR3 region reads CASSTGFNEKLFF. The DNA sequence is TGTGCCAGCAGCACAGGATTTAATGAAAAACTGTTTTTT.